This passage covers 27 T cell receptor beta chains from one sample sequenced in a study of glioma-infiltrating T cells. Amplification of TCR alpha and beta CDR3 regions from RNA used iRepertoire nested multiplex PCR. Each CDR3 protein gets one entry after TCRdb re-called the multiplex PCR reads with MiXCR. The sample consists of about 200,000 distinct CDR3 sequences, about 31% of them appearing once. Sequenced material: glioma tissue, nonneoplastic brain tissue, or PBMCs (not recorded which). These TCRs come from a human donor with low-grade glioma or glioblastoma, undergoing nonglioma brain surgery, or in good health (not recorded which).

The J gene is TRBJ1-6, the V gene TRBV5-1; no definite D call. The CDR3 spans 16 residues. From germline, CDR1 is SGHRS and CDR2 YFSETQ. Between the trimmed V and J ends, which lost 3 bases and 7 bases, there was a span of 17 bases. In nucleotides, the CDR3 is TGCGCCAGCAGCTCGGCCGGGCCAAACAACAATTCACCCCTCCACTTT. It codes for CASSSAGPNNNSPLHF.

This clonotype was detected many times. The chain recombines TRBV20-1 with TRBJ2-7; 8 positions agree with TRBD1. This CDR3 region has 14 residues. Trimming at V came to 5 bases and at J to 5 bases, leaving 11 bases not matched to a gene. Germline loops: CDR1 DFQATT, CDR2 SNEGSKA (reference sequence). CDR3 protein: CSAPTDRGGDEQYF. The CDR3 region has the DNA TGCAGTGCTCCCACCGACAGGGGAGGAGACGAGCAGTACTTC.

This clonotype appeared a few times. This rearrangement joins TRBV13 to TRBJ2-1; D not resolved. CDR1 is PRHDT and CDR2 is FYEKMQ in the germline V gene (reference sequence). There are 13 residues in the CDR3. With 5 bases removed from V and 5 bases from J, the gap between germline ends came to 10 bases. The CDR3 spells CASSRQANNEQFF. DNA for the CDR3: TGTGCCAGCAGCCGTCAGGCAAACAATGAGCAGTTCTTC.

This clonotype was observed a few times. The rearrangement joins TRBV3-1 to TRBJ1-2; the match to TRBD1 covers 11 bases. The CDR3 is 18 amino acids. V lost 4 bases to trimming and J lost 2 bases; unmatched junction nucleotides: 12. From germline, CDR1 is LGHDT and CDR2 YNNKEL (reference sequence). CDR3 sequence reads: CASSRGGTGGLGNYGYTF. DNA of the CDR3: TGTGCCAGCAGCCGGGGAGGGACAGGGGGTCTTGGGAACTATGGCTACACCTTC.

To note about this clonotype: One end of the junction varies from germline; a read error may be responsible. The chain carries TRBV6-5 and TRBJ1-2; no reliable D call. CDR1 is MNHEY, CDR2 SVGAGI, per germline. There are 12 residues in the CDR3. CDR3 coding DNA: TGTTCCAGCATTCCCGTACGGTATTTCTACACCTTC. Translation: CSSIPVRYFYTF.

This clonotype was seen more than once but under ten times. The CDR3 spells CSVVGTSGGYNEQFF. The DNA of the CDR3 is TGCAGCGTCGTGGGAACTAGCGGAGGCTACAATGAGCAGTTCTTC. The chain couples TRBV29-1 to TRBJ2-1; 8 bases fit TRBD2. The CDR3 has 15 amino acids. J lost 3 bases, V lost 6 bases, and 10 bases had no gene match. The germline V gene has CDR1 SQVTM and CDR2 ANQGSEA.

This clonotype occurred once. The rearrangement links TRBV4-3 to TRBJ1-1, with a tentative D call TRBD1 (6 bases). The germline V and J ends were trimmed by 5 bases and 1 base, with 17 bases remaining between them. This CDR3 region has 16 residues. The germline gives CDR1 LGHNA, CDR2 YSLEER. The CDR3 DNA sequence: TGCGCCAGCAGCTCAAGTCAACAGGGAGCGAACACTGAAGCTTTCTTT. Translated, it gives CASSSSQQGANTEAFF.

In nucleotides, the CDR3 is TGCGCCAGCAGCTTATTAGCGTCTAGAAATGAGCAGTTCTTC. Translating gives CASSLLASRNEQFF. The chain recombines TRBV5-1 with TRBJ2-1; TRBD2 is a possible D gene (5 bases). The CDR3 length is 14 residues. V gave up 2 bases and J gave up 7 bases, with 13 bases separating them. CDR1 SGHRS and CDR2 YFSETQ come from the germline V gene.

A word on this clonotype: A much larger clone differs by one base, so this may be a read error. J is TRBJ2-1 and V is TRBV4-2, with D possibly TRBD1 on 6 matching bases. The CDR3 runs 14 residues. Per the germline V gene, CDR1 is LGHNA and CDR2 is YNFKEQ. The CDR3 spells CASSLFGQYNEKFF. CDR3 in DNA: TGTGCCAGCAGCTTGTTTGGACAGTACAATGAGAAGTTCTTC.

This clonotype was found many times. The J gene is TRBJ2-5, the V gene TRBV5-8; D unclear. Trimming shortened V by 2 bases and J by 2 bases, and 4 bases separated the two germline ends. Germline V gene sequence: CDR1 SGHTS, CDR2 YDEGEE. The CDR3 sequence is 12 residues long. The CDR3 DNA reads TGTGCCAGCAGCTTTTTGCAAGAGACCCAGTACTTC. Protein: CASSFLQETQYF.

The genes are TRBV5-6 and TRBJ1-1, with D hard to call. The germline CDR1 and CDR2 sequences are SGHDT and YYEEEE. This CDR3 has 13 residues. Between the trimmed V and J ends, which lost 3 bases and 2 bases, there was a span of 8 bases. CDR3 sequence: CASSSFPNTEAFF. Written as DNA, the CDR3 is TGTGCCAGCAGCTCGTTCCCCAACACTGAAGCTTTCTTT. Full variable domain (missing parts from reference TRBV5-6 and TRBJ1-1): DAGVTQSPTHLIKTRGQQVTLRCSPKSGHDTVSWYQQALGQGPQFIFQYYEEEERQRGNFPDRFSGHQFPNYSSELNVNALLLGDSALYLCASSSFPNTEAFFGQGTRLTVV.

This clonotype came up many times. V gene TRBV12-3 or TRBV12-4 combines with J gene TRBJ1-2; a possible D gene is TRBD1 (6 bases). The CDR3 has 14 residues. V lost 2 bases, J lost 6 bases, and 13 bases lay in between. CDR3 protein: CASSLNGAGDGYTF. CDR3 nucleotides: TGTGCCAGCAGTTTAAACGGGGCAGGGGATGGCTACACCTTC.

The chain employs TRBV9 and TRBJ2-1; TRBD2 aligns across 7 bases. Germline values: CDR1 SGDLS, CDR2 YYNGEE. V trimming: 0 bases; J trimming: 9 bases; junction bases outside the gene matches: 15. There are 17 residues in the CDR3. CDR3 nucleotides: TGTGCCAGCAGCGTAGCGGAGCGGGAATATAGGTTAAGTGAGCAGTTCTTC. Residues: CASSVAEREYRLSEQFF.

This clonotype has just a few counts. The CDR3 protein is CASSSLGGTNQPQHF. The CDR3 DNA reads as TGTGCCAGCAGCTCCCTGGGGGGGACGAATCAGCCCCAGCATTTT. The chain carries TRBV7-2 and TRBJ1-5; maybe TRBD1 (5 bases). Germline V lookup: CDR1 SGHTA, CDR2 FQGNSA. The CDR3 contains 15 residues. The V end lost 4 bases, the J end lost 4 bases, and 14 bases lay between the germline ends.

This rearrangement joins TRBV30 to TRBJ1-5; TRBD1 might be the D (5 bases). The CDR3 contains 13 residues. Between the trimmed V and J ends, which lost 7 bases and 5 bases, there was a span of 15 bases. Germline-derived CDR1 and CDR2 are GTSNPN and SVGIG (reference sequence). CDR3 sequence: CASSRGGDQPQHF. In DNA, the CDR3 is TGTGCCTCGTCAAGGGGTGGGGATCAGCCCCAGCATTTT.

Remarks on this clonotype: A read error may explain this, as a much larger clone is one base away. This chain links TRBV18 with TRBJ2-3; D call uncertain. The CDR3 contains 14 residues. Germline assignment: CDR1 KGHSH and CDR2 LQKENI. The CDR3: CPNKPDTSGDTQYF. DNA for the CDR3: TGTCCCAACAAACCTGATACGTCGGGAGATACGCAGTATTTT.

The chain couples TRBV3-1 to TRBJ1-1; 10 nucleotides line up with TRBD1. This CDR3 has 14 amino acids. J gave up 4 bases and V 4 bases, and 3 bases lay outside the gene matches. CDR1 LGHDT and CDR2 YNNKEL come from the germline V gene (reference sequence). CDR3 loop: CASSPGTGVTEAFF. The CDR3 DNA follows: TGTGCCAGCAGCCCCGGGACAGGGGTCACTGAAGCTTTCTTT.

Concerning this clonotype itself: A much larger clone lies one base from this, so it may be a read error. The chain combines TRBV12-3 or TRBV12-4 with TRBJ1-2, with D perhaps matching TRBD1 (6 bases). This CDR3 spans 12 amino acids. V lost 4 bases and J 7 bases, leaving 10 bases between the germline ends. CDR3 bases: TGTGCCAGCAGTTACAGGGTCTGTGGCTACACCTTC. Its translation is CASSYRVCGYTF.

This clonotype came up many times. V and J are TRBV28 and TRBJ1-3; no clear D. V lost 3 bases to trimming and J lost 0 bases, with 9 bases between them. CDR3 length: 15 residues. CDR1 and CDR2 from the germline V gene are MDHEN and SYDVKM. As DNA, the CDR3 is TGTGCCAGCAGTTTCACACAGCTCTCTGGAAACACCATATATTTT. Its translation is CASSFTQLSGNTIYF.

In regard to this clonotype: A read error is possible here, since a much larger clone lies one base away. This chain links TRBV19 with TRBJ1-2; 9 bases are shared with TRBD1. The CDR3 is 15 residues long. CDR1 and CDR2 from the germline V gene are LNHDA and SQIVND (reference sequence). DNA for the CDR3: TGTGCCACTAGTATAAAGGTGGACAGGGGATATGGCTACACCTTC. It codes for CATSIKVDRGYGYTF.

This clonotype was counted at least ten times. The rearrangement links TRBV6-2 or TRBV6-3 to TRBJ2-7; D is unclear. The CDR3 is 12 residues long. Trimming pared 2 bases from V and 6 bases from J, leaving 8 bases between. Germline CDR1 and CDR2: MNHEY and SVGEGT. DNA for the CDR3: TGTGCCAGCAGTTACCCCTACGGCGAGCAGTACTTC. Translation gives CASSYPYGEQYF.

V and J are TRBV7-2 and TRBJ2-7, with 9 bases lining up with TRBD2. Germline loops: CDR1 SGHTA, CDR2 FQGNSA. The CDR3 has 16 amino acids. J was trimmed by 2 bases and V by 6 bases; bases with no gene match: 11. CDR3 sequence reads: CASRIGSSGVPYEQYF. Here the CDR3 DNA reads TGTGCCAGCAGGATAGGATCTAGCGGGGTACCCTACGAGCAGTACTTC. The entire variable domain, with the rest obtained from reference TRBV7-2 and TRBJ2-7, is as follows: GAGVSQSPSNKVTEKGKDVELRCDPISGHTALYWYRQSLGQGLEFLIYFQGNSAPDKSGLPSDRFSAERTGGSVSTLTIQRTQQEDSAVYLCASRIGSSGVPYEQYFGPGTRLTVT.

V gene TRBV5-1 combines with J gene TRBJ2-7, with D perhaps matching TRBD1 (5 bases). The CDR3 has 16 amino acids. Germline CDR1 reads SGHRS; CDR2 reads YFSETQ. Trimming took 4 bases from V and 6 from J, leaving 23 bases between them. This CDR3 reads CASSTQTGALLAEQYF. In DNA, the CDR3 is TGCGCCAGCAGCACACAAACAGGAGCTCTTCTTGCCGAGCAGTACTTC.

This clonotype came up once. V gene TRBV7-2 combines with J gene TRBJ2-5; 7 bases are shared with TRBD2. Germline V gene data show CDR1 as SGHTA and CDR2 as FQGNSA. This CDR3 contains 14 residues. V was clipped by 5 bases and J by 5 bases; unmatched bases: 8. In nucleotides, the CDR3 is TGTGCCAGCAGCACCAGCGGGGCGTGGGAGACCCAGTACTTC. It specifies CASSTSGAWETQYF.

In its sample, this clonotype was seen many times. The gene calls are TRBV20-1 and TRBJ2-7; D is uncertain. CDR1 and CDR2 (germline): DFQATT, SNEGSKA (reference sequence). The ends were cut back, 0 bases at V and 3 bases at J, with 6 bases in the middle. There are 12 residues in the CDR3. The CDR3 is CSARENDYEQYF. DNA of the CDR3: TGCAGTGCTAGAGAAAACGACTACGAGCAGTACTTC.

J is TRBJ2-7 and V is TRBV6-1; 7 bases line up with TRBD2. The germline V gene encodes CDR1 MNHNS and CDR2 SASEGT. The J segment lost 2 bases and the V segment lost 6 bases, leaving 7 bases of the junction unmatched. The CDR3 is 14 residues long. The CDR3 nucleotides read TGTGCCAGCAGACCCCGGGAGGAAGCCTACGAGCAGTACTTC. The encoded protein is CASRPREEAYEQYF.

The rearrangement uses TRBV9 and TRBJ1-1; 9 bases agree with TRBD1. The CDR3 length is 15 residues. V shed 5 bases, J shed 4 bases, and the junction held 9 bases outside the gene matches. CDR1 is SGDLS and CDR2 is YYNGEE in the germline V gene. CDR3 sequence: CASRAGDRASTEAFF. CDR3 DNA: TGTGCCAGCAGAGCTGGGGACAGGGCTAGCACTGAAGCTTTCTTT.